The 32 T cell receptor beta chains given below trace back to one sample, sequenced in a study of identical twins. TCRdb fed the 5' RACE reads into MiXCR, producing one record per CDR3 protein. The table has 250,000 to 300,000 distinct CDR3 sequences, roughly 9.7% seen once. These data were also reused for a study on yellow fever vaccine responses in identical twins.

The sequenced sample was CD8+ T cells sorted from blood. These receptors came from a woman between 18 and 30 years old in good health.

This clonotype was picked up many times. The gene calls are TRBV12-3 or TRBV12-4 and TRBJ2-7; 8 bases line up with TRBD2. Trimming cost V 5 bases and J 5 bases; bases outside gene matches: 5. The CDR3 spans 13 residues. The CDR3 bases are TGTGCCAGCAGTCTGGGACTAGTCCACGAGCAGTACTTC. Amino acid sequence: CASSLGLVHEQYF.

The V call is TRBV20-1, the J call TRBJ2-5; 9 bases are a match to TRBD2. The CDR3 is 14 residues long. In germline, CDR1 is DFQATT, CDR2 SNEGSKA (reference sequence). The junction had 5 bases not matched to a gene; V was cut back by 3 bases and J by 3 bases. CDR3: CSASGAGGEETQYF. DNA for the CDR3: TGCAGTGCTAGCGGGGCGGGAGGGGAAGAGACCCAGTACTTC.

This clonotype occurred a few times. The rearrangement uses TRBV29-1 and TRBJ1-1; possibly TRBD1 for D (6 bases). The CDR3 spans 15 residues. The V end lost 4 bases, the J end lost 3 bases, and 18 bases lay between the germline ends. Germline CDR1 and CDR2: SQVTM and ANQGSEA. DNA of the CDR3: TGCAGCGTTGGGGAACGGGACAACCTTGACACTGAAGCTTTCTTT. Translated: CSVGERDNLDTEAFF.

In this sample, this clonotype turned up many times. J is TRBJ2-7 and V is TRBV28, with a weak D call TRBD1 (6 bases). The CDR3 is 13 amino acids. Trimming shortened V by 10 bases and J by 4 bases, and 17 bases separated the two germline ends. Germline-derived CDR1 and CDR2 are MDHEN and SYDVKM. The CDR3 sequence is CAITGSSLYEQYF. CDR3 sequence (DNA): TGTGCCATCACAGGGAGTAGCTTGTACGAGCAGTACTTC.

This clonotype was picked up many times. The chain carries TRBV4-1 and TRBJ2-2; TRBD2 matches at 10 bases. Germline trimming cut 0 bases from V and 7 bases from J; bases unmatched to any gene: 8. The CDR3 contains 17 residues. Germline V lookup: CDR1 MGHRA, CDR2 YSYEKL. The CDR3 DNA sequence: TGCGCCAGCAGCCAAGATAAGACTAGCGGGTTGCTCGGGGAGCTGTTTTTT. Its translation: CASSQDKTSGLLGELFF.

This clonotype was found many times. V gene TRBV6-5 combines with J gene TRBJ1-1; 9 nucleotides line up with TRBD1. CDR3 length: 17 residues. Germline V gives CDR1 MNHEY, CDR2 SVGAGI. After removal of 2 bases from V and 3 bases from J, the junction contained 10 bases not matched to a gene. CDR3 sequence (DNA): TGTGCCAGCAGTTACCAATACCGGGACAGGGTTTACACTGAAGCTTTCTTT. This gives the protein CASSYQYRDRVYTEAFF.

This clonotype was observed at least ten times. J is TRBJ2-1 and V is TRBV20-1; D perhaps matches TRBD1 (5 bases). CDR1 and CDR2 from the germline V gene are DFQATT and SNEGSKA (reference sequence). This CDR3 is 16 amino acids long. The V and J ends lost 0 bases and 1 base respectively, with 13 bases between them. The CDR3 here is CSARDFRGPSYNEQFF. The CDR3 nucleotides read TGCAGTGCTAGAGATTTTAGGGGTCCATCCTACAATGAGCAGTTCTTC.

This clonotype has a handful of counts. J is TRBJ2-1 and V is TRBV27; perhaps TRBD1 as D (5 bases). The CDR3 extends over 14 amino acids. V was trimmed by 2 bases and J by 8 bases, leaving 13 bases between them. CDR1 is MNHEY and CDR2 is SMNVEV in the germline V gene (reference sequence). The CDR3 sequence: CASSLVLQADEQFF. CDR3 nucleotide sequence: TGTGCCAGCAGTTTAGTCCTACAGGCGGATGAGCAGTTCTTC.

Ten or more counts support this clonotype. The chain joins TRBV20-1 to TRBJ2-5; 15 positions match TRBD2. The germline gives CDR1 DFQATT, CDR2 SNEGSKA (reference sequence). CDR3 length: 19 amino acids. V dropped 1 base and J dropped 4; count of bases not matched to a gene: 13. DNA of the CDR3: TGCAGTGCTAGAGGGTATACCGGGACTAGCGGGGGGCCCATAGAGACCCAGTACTTC. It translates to CSARGYTGTSGGPIETQYF.

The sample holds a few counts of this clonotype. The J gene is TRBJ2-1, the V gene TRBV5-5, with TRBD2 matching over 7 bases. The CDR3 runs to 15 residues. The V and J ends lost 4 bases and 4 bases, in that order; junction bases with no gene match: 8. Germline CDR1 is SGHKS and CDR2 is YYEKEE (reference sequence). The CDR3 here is CASSGGGSDYNEQFF. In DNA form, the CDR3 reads TGTGCCAGCAGCGGCGGGGGTTCTGATTACAATGAGCAGTTCTTC. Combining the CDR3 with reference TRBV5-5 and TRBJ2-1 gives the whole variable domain DAGVTQSPTHLIKTRGQQVTLRCSPISGHKSVSWYQQVLGQGPQFIFQYYEKEERGRGNFPDRFSARQFPNYSSELNVNALLLGDSALYLCASSGGGSDYNEQFFGPGTRLTVL.

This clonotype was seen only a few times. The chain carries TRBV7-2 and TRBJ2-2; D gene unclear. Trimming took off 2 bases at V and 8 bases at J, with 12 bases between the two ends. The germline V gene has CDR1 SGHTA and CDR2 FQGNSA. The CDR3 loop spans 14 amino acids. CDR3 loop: CASSLWAEPGELFF. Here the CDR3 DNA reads TGTGCCAGCAGCTTATGGGCAGAGCCGGGGGAGCTGTTTTTT.

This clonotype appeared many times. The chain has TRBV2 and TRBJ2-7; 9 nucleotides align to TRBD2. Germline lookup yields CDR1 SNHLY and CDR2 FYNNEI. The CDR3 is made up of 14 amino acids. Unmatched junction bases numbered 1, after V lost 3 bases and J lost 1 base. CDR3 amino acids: CASSDLAGSYEQYF. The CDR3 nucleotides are TGTGCCAGCAGTGATCTAGCGGGATCCTACGAGCAGTACTTC.

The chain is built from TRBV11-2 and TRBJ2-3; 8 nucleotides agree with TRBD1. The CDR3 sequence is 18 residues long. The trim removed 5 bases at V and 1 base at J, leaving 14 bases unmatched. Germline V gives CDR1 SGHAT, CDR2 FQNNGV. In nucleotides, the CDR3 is TGTGCCAGCAGCATAGGACAGGGCGCTTTTTTCGGCACAGATACGCAGTATTTT. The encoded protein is CASSIGQGAFFGTDTQYF.

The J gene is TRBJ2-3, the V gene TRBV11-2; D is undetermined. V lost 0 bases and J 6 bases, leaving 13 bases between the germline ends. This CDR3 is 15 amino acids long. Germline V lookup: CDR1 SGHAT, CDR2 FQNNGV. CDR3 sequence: CASSLDPVSGDTQYF. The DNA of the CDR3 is TGTGCCAGCAGCTTAGACCCGGTGTCGGGTGATACGCAGTATTTT. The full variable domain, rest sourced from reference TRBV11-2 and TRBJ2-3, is EAGVAQSPRYKIIEKRQSVAFWCNPISGHATLYWYQQILGQGPKLLIQFQNNGVVDDSQLPKDRFSAERLKGVDSTLKIQPAKLEDSAVYLCASSLDPVSGDTQYFGPGTRLTVL.

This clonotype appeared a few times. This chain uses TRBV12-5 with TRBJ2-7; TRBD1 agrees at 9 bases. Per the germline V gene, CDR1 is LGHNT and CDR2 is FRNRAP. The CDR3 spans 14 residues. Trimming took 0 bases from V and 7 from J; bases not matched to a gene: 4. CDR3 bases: TGTGCTAGTGGTTTGGTGGACAGGGGCAGAGAGCAGTACTTC. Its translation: CASGLVDRGREQYF.

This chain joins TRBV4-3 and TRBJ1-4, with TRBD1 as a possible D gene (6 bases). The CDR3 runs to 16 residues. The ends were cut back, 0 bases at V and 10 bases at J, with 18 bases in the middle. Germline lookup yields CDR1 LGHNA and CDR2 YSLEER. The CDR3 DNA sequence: TGCGCCAGCAGCCAAGATAGGGGGGTATCTTCTGGAAAACTGTTTTTT. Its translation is CASSQDRGVSSGKLFF.

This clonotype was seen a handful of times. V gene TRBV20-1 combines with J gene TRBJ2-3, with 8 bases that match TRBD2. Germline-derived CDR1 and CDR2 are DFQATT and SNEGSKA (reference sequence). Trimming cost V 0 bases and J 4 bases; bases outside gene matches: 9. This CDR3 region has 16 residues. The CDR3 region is CSARDYPAGDSDTQYF. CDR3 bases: TGCAGTGCTAGAGATTACCCAGCGGGAGATTCAGATACGCAGTATTTT.

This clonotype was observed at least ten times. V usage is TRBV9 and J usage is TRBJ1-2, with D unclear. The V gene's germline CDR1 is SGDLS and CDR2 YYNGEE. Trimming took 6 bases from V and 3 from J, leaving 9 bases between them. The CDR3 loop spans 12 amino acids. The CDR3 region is CASIPGDYGYTF. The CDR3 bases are TGTGCCAGCATTCCAGGCGACTATGGCTACACCTTC.

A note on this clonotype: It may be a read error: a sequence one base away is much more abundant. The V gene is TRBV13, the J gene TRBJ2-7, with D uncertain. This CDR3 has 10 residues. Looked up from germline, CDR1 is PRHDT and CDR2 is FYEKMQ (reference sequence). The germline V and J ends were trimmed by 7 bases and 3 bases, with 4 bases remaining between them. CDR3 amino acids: CASTLYEQYF. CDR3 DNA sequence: TGTGCCAGCACCCTCTACGAGCAGTACTTC. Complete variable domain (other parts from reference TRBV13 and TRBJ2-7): AAGVIQSPRHLIKEKRETATLKCYPIPRHDTVYWYQQGPGQDPQFLISFYEKMQSDKGSIPDRFSAQQFSDYHSELNMSSLELGDSALYFCASTLYEQYFGPGTRLTVT.

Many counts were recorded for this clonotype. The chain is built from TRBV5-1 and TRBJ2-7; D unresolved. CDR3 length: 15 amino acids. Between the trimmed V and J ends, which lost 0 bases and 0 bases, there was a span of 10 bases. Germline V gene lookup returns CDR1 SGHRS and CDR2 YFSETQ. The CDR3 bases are TGCGCCAGCAGCTTGGATGGGATTAACTCCTACGAGCAGTACTTC. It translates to CASSLDGINSYEQYF.

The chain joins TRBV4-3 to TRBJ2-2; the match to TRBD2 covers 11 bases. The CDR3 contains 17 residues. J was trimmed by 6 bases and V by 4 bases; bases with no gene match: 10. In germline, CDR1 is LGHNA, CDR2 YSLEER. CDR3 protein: CASSLELAGAGSGELFF. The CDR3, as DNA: TGCGCCAGCAGCCTTGAACTAGCGGGAGCCGGGTCCGGGGAGCTGTTTTTT.

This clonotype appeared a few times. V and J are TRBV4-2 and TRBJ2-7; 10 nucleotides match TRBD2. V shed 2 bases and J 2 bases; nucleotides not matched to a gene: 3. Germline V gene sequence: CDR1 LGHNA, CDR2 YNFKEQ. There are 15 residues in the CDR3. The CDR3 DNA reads TGTGCCAGCAGCCAATACCTAGCGGGGGCCTACGAGCAGTACTTC. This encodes CASSQYLAGAYEQYF.

In nucleotides, the CDR3 is TGTGCCAGCAGCCTTTGGGCCGGGGAGCTGTTTTTT. Translating it yields CASSLWAGELFF. The chain combines TRBV11-2 with TRBJ2-2; no clear D gene. CDR1 SGHAT and CDR2 FQNNGV come from the germline V gene. The CDR3 consists of 12 residues. V was pared by 5 bases and J by 6 bases, with 7 bases between.

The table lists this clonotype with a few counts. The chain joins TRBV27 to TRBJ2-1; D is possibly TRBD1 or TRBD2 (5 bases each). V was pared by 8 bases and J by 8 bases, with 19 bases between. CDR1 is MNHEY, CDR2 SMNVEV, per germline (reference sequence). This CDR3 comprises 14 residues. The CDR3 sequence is CASAVSDLGDEQFF. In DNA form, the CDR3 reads TGTGCCAGCGCGGTTAGCGATCTGGGGGATGAGCAGTTCTTC.

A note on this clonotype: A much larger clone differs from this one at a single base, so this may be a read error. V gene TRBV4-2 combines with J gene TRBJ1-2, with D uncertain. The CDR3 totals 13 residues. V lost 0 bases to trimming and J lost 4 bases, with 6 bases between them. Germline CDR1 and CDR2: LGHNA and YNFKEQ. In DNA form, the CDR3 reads TGTGCCAGCAGCCAAGAGGAGGGCTATGGCTACACCTTC. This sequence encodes CASSQEEGYGYTF.

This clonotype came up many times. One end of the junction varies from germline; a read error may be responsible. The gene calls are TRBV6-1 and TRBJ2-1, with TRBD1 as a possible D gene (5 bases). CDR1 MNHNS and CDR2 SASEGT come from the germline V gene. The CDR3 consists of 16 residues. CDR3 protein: CASSQAGFSSYNEQFF. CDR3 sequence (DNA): TGTGCCAGCAGTCAAGCAGGGTTTAGCTCCTACAATGAGCAGTTCTTC.

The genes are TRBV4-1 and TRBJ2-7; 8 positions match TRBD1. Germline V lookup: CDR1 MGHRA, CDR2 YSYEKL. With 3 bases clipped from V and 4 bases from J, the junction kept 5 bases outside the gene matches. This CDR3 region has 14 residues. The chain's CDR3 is CASSQVTGGYEQYF. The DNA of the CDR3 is TGCGCCAGCAGCCAGGTAACAGGGGGTTACGAGCAGTACTTC.

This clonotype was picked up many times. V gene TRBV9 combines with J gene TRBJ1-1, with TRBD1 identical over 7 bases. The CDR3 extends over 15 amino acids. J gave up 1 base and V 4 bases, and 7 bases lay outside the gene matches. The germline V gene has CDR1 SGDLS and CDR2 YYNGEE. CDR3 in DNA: TGTGCCAGCAGCTCGGGACAGCCACCGAACACTGAAGCTTTCTTT. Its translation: CASSSGQPPNTEAFF. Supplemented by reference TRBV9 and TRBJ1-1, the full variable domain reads DSGVTQTPKHLITATGQRVTLRCSPRSGDLSVYWYQQSLDQGLQFLIQYYNGEERAKGNILERFSAQQFPDLHSELNLSSLELGDSALYFCASSSGQPPNTEAFFGQGTRLTVV.

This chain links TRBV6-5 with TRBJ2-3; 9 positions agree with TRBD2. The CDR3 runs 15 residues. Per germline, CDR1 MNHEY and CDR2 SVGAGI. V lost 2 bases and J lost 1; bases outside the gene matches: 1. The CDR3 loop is CASSYVAGGTDTQYF. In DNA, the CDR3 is TGTGCCAGCAGTTACGTAGCGGGAGGCACAGATACGCAGTATTTT.

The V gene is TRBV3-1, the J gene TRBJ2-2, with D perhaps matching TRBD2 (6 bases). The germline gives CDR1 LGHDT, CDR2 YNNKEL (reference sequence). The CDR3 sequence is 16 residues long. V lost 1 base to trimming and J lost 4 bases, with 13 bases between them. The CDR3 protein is CASSQVCLACTGELFF. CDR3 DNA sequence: TGTGCCAGCAGCCAAGTCTGTCTAGCGTGCACCGGGGAGCTGTTTTTT.

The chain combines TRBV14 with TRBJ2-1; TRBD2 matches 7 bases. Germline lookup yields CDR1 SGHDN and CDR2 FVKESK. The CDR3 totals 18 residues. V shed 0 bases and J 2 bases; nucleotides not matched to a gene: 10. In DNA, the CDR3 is TGTGCCAGCAGCCAAGATGTCCCTAGCGGATGGGCCTACAATGAGCAGTTCTTC. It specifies CASSQDVPSGWAYNEQFF. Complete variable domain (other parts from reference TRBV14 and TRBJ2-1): EAGVTQFPSHSVIEKGQTVTLRCDPISGHDNLYWYRRVMGKEIKFLLHFVKESKQDESGMPNNRFLAERTGGTYSTLKVQPAELEDSGVYFCASSQDVPSGWAYNEQFFGPGTRLTVL.

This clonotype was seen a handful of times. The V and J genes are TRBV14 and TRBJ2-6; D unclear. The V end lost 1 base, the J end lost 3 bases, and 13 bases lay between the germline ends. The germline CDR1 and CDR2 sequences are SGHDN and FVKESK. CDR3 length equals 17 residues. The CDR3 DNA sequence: TGTGCCAGCAGCCAAGTCGGTCACGGGTTTGGGGCCAACGTCCTGACTTTC. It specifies CASSQVGHGFGANVLTF. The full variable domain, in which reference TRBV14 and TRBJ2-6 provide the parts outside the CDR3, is EAGVTQFPSHSVIEKGQTVTLRCDPISGHDNLYWYRRVMGKEIKFLLHFVKESKQDESGMPNNRFLAERTGGTYSTLKVQPAELEDSGVYFCASSQVGHGFGANVLTFGAGSRLTVL.